This T cell receptor (beta chain) appears in the sequencing data of a study of spatial heterogeneity in lung cancer. Study-wide context: The donors were 70 or so patients with non-small cell lung cancer that was early-stage and untreated. Compared with alpha-chain sequences, beta-chain sequences were consistently detected in greater numbers. An average of more than ten raw reads was observed per unique TCR and UMI combination.

The CDR3 loop spans 16 amino acids. Germline CDR1 is MGHRA and CDR2 is YSYEKL. V trimming: 0 bases; J trimming: 6 bases; junction bases outside the gene matches: 9. Time point reported: blood at routine non-recurrence follow-up after resection. Unsorted tumor, nontumor lung tissue or cryopreserved PBMC supplied the whole RNA. In the library, each TCR cDNA molecule bore its own unique molecular identifier. TCRdb re-called the 5' RACE reads with MiXCR, one entry per CDR3 protein. The table has around 110,000 distinct CDR3 sequences, more than 10% seen once. A word on this clonotype: The CDR3 does not end in the conserved phenylalanine or tryptophan, so this is likely a read error.

The gene calls are TRBV4-1 and TRBJ2-5; 8 bases line up with TRBD1. The sequenced sample was PBMCs, obtained at follow-up. The source is a male donor with early-stage non-small cell lung cancer. The CDR3 DNA follows: TGCGCCAGCAGCCAAGATGTAGCAGGGGGCATGAAGACCCAGTACTCC. Amino acids: CASSQDVAGGMKTQYS.